The clone carrying this T cell receptor (beta chain) was detected a few times. These data are taken from a study of blood T cell repertoires in COVID-19. Looking at the study overall: Sample material is recorded as cDNA or gDNA derived from T cells, B-cell-depleted T cells, or PBMCs.

Authors' processing steps: Estimated nucleated cell counts came from reference gene primer amplification. Generated by immunoSEQ multiplex PCR, the TCRdb table keeps only in-frame clones and is missing some. V and J calls and clone size come straight from that table; D and trimming were deduced from the DNA. The profile shows around 70,000 clones, around 80% of them singletons. Trimming cost V 5 bases and J 7 bases, with 15 bases left between them. Germline V gene data show CDR1 as SEHNR and CDR2 as FQNEAQ (reference sequence). This CDR3 has 15 residues. This receptor was obtained from a woman of 80 years or more with active or convalescent COVID-19. The specimen was peripheral blood. The V gene is TRBV7-9, the J gene TRBJ1-6; D unresolved. For the CDR3, the DNA is TGTGCCAGCAGCCGACCTGGAGAGAGAAATTCACCCCTCCACTTT. Translating it yields CASSRPGERNSPLHF.